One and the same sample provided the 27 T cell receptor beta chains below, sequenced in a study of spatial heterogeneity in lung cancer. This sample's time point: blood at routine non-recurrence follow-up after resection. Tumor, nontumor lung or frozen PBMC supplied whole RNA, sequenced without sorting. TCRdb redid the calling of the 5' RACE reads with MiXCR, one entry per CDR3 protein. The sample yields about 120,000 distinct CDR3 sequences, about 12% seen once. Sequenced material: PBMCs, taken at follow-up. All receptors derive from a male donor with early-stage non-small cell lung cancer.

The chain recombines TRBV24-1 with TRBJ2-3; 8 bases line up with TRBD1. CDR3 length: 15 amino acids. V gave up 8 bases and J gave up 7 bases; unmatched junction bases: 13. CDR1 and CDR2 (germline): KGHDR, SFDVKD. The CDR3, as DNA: TGTGCCACCAACTCTGATGGGACAGGCTCAAATACGCAGTATTTT. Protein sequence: CATNSDGTGSNTQYF.

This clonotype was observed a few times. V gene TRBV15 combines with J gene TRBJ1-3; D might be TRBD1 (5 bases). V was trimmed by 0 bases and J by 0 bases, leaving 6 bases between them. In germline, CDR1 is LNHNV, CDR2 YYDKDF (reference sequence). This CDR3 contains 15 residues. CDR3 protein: CATSRDQGSGNTIYF. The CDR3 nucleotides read TGTGCCACCAGCAGAGATCAGGGCTCTGGAAACACCATATATTTT.

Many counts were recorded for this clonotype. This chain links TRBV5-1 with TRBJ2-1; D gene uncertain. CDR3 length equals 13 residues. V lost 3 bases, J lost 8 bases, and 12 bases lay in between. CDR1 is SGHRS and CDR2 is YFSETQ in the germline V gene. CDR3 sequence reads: CASSSAPLDEQFF. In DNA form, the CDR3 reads TGCGCCAGCAGCTCAGCCCCCCTGGATGAGCAGTTCTTC.

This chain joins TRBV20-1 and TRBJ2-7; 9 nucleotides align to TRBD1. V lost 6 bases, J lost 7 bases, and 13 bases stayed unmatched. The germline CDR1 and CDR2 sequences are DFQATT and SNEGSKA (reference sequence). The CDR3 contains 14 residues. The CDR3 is CSAFRDRALGEQYF. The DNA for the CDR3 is TGCAGTGCCTTCCGGGACAGGGCCCTTGGGGAGCAGTACTTC.

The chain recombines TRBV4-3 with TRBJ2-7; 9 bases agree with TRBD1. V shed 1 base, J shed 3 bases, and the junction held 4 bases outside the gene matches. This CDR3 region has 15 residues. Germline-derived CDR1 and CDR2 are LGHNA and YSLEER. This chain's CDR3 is CASSQGRTGVYEQYF. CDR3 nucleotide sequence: TGCGCCAGCAGCCAAGGCAGGACAGGGGTCTACGAGCAGTACTTC.

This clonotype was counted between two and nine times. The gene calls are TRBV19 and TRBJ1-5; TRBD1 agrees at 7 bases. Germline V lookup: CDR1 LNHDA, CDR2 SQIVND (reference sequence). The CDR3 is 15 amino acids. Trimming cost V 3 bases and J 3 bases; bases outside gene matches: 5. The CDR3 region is CASSMLQGFNQPQHF. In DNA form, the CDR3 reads TGTGCCAGTAGTATGTTACAGGGGTTCAATCAGCCCCAGCATTTT. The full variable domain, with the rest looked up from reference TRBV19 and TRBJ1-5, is DGGITQSPKYLFRKEGQNVTLSCEQNLNHDAMYWYRQDPGQGLRLIYYSQIVNDFQKGDIAEGYSVSREKKESFPLTVTSAQKNPTAFYLCASSMLQGFNQPQHFGDGTRLSIL.

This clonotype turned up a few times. CDR3 DNA sequence: TGTGCCAGTAGTCTCACCACGGGGCCCGAGCAGTACTTC. This codes for CASSLTTGPEQYF. The chain employs TRBV19 and TRBJ2-7, with D perhaps assigned TRBD1 or TRBD2 (5 bases each). V was trimmed by 5 bases and J by 6 bases, leaving 14 bases between them. The CDR3 totals 13 residues. Per germline, CDR1 LNHDA and CDR2 SQIVND (reference sequence). The full variable domain, in which reference TRBV19 and TRBJ2-7 provide the parts outside the CDR3, is DGGITQSPKYLFRKEGQNVTLSCEQNLNHDAMYWYRQDPGQGLRLIYYSQIVNDFQKGDIAEGYSVSREKKESFPLTVTSAQKNPTAFYLCASSLTTGPEQYFGPGTRLTVT.

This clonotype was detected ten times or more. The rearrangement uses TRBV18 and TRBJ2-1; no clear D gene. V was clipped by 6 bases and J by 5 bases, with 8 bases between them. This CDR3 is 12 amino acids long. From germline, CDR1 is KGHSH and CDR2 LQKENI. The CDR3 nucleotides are TGTGCCAGCTCTCCGCAACACAATGAGCAGTTCTTC. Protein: CASSPQHNEQFF.

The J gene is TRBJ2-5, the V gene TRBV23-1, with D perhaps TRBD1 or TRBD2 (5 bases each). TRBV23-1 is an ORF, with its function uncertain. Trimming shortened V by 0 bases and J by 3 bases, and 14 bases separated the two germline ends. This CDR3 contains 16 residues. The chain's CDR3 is CASSQSRGAVEETQYF. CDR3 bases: TGCGCCAGCAGTCAATCGCGAGGGGCGGTGGAAGAGACCCAGTACTTC.

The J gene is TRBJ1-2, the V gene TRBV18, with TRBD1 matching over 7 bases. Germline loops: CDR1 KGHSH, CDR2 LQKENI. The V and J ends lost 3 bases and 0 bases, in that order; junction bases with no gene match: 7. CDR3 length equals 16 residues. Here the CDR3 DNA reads TGTGCCAGCTCACCTCTGGGACAGAGGACTAACTATGGCTACACCTTC. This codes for CASSPLGQRTNYGYTF. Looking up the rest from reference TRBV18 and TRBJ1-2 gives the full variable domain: NAGVMQNPRHLVRRRGQEARLRCSPMKGHSHVYWYRQLPEEGLKFMVYLQKENIIDESGMPKERFSAEFPKEGPSILRIQQVVRGDSAAYFCASSPLGQRTNYGYTFGSGTRLTVV.

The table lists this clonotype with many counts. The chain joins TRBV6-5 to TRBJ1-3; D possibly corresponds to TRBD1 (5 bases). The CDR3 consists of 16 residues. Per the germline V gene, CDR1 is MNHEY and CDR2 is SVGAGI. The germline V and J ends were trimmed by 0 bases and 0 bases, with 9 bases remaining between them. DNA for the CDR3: TGTGCCAGCAGTTACTCGGCGCAGGGCTCTGGAAACACCATATATTTT. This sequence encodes CASSYSAQGSGNTIYF.

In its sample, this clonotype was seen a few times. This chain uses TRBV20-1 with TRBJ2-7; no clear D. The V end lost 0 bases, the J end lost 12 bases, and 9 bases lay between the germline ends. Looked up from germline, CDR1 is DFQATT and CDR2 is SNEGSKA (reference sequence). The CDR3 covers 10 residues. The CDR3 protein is CSARESRRYF. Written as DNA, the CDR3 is TGCAGTGCTAGAGAGAGCAGGCGGTACTTC.

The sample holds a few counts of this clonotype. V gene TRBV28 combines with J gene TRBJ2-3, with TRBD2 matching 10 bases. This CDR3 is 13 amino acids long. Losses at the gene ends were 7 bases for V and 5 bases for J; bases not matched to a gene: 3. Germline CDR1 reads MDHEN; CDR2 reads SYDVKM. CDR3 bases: TGTGCCAGCATCCTAGCGGGGGTAGATACGCAGTATTTT. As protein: CASILAGVDTQYF.

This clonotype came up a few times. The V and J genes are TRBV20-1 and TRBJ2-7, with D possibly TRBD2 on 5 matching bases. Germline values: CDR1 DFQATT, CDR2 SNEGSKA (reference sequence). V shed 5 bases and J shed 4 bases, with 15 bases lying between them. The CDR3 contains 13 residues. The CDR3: CSASPGINYEQYF. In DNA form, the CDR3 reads TGCAGTGCTTCCCCCGGGATTAATTACGAGCAGTACTTC.

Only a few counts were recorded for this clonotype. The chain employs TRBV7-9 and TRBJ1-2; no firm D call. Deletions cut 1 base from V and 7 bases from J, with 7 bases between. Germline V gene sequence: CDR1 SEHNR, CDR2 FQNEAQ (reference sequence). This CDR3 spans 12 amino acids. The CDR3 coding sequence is TGTGCCAGCAGCTTAGGAAGCGCTGGCTACACCTTC. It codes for CASSLGSAGYTF.

CDR3 bases: TGTGCCAGCAGCCAAGCCCCGAGAGGGGAGACCCAGTACTTC. As protein: CASSQAPRGETQYF. V is TRBV4-2 and J is TRBJ2-5; tentative D call: TRBD2 (5 bases). The V gene lost 1 base and the J gene lost 5 bases, with 11 bases spanning the gap. CDR1 and CDR2 (germline): LGHNA, YNFKEQ. This CDR3 spans 14 amino acids.

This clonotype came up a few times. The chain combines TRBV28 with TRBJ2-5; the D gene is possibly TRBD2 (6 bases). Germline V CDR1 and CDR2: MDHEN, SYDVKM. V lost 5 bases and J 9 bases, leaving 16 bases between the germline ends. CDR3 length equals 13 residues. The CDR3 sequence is CASSPPSAPAQYF. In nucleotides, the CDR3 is TGTGCCAGCAGTCCACCTAGCGCGCCGGCCCAGTACTTC.

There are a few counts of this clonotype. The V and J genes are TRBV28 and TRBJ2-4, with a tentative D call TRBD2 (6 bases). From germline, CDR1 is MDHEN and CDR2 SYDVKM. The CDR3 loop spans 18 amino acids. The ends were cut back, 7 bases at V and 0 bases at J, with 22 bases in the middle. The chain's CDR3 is CASTFAAGRKVAKNIQYF. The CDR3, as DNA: TGTGCCAGCACCTTCGCTGCGGGGCGGAAGGTAGCCAAAAACATTCAGTACTTC.

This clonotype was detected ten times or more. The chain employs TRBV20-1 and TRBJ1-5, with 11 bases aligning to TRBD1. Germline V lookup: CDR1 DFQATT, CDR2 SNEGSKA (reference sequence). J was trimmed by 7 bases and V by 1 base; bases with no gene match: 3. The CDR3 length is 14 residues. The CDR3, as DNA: TGCAGTGCTAGAGTCGGGACAGGGGGACAGCCCCAGCATTTT. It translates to CSARVGTGGQPQHF.

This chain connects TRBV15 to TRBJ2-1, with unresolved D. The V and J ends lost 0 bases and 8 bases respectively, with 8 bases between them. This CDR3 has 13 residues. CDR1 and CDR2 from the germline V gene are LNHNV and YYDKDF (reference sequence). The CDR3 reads CATSRDASDEQFF. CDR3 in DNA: TGTGCCACCAGCAGAGATGCCTCGGATGAGCAGTTCTTC.

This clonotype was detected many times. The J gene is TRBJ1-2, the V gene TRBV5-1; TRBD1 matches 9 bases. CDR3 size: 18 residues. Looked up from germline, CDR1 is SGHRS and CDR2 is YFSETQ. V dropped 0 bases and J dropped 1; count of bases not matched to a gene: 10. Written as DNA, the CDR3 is TGCGCCAGCAGCTTGGCCCTACTTGGGGGACAGGGTAACTATGGCTACACCTTC. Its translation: CASSLALLGGQGNYGYTF. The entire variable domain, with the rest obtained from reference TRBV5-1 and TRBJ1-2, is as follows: KAGVTQTPRYLIKTRGQQVTLSCSPISGHRSVSWYQQTPGQGLQFLFEYFSETQRNKGNFPGRFSGRQFSNSRSEMNVSTLELGDSALYLCASSLALLGGQGNYGYTFGSGTRLTVV.

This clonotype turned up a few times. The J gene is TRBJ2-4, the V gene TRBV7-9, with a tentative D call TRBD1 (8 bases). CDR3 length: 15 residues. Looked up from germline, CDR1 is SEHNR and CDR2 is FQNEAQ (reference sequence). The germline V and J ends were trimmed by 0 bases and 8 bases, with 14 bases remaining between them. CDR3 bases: TGTGCCAGCAGCTTAGCGGAAACAGGGGGGGACATTCAGTACTTC. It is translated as CASSLAETGGDIQYF.

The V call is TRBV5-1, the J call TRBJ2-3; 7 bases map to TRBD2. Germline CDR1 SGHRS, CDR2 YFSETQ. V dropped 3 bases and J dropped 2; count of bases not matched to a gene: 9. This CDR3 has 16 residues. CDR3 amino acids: CASSSRRGLSTDTQYF. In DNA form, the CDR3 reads TGCGCCAGCAGCTCCCGTAGGGGACTATCCACAGATACGCAGTATTTT.

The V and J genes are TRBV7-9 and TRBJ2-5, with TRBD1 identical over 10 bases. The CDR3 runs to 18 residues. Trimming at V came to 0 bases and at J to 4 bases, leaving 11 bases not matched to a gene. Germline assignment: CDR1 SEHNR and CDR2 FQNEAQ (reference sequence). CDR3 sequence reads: CASSLARPGQGWGETQYF. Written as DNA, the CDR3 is TGTGCCAGCAGCTTAGCCCGACCGGGACAGGGGTGGGGAGAGACCCAGTACTTC. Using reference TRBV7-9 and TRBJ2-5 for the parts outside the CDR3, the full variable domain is DTGVSQNPRHKITKRGQNVTFRCDPISEHNRLYWYRQTLGQGPEFLTYFQNEAQLEKSRLLSDRFSAERPKGSFSTLEIQRTEQGDSAMYLCASSLARPGQGWGETQYFGPGTRLLVL.

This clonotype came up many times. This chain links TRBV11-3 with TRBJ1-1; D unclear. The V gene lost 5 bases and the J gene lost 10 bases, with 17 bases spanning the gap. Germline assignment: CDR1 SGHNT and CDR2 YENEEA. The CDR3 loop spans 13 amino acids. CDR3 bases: TGTGCCAGCAGCCGCGGTCGTAAGGGATCAGCTTTCTTT. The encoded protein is CASSRGRKGSAFF. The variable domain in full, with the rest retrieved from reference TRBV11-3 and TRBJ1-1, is EAGVVQSPRYKIIEKKQPVAFWCNPISGHNTLYWYLQNLGQGPELLIRYENEEAVDDSQLPKDRFSAERLKGVDSTLKIQPAELGDSAVYLCASSRGRKGSAFFGQGTRLTVV.

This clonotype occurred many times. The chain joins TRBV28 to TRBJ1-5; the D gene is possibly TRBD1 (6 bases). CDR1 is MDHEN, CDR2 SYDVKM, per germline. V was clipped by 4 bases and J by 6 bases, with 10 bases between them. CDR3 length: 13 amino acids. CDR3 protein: CASSYGGGQPQHF. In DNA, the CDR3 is TGTGCCAGCAGTTACGGGGGCGGTCAGCCCCAGCATTTT.

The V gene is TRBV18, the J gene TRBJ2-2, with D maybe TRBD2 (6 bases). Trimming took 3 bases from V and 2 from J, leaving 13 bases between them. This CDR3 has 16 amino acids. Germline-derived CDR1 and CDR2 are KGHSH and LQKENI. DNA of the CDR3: TGTGCCAGCTCACCCAGACTAGTCACTAACACCGGGGAGCTGTTTTTT. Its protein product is CASSPRLVTNTGELFF.